A selection of T cell receptor beta chains follows, all from one sample in a study of blood T cell repertoires in COVID-19. The table came from immunoSEQ multiplex PCR; TCRdb's copy has only in-frame clones and leaves some out. The sample carries about 200,000 clones, 80% to 95% recorded once. Input material: peripheral blood. The receptors originated from a man aged 50-60 years with acute or convalescent COVID-19. Both conserved end residues are part of each CDR3. A D gene is named only where the DNA matches it firmly. Size is stated for part of the rows, as once, few or many counts, or as a class when the clone is expanded.

v_call: TRBV3-1/TRBV3-2; clone_size: .; j_call: TRBJ2-3; d_call: TRBD2; cdr3_nt: TGTGCCAGCAGCTTCAGGACTAGCGGGCGTACAGATACGCAGTATTTT; cdr3_aa: CASSFRTSGRTDTQYF
v_call: TRBV11-2; clone_size: once; j_call: TRBJ2-1; d_call: TRBD2; cdr3_nt: TGTGCCAGCAGCTCACCAACGGGACTAGCGGACGAGCGGTTCTTC; cdr3_aa: CASSSPTGLADERFF
v_call: TRBV7-6; clone_size: few; j_call: TRBJ1-1; d_call: .; cdr3_nt: TGTGCCAGCAGCGCCCAGGAGAACACTGAAGCTTTCTTT; cdr3_aa: CASSAQENTEAFF
v_call: TRBV7-6; clone_size: .; j_call: TRBJ2-1; d_call: TRBD2; cdr3_nt: TGTGCCAGCAGCTTGACGGGGGGTCGTGAGCAGTTCTTC; cdr3_aa: CASSLTGGREQFF
v_call: TRBV25-1; clone_size: .; j_call: TRBJ1-2; d_call: TRBD1; cdr3_nt: TGTGCCAGCAGTTTGAGGGGGCTCGGTGGCTACACCTTC; cdr3_aa: CASSLRGLGGYTF
v_call: TRBV18; clone_size: .; j_call: TRBJ1-2; d_call: .; cdr3_nt: TGTGCCAGCTCACCGGACAGCACCTATGGCTACACCTTC; cdr3_aa: CASSPDSTYGYTF
v_call: TRBV4-2; clone_size: .; j_call: TRBJ2-3; d_call: .; cdr3_nt: TGTGCCAGCAGCGCGCGCGGGACCCAAGAATACACAGATACGCAGTATTTT; cdr3_aa: CASSARGTQEYTDTQYF
v_call: TRBV30; clone_size: .; j_call: TRBJ2-5; d_call: .; cdr3_nt: TGTGCCTGGACGAGGGCTCCAATCGGAACCCAGTACTTC; cdr3_aa: CAWTRAPIGTQYF
v_call: TRBV7-8; clone_size: .; j_call: TRBJ2-2; d_call: TRBD2; cdr3_nt: TGTGCCAGCAGCTTATGGCTAGCGGGGGTTCAGGTGAACACCGGGGAGCTGTTTTTT; cdr3_aa: CASSLWLAGVQVNTGELFF
v_call: TRBV28; clone_size: .; j_call: TRBJ2-2; d_call: .; cdr3_nt: TGTGCCAGCAGTTTTCGTTCGTACCGAACAGGGTCGGCCGGGGAGCTGTTTTTT; cdr3_aa: CASSFRSYRTGSAGELFF
v_call: TRBV4-2; clone_size: .; j_call: TRBJ1-2; d_call: TRBD1; cdr3_nt: TGTGCCAGCAGCCGCACCGACAGGGGCACCTATGGCTACACCTTC; cdr3_aa: CASSRTDRGTYGYTF
v_call: TRBV19; clone_size: .; j_call: TRBJ1-5; d_call: TRBD1; cdr3_nt: TGTGCCAGTAGGGGGACAGGTGGGAATCAGCCCCAGCATTTT; cdr3_aa: CASRGTGGNQPQHF
v_call: TRBV5-4; clone_size: .; j_call: TRBJ2-1; d_call: TRBD2; cdr3_nt: TGTGCCAGCCACCTTAGCGGGAGGACAATTTACAATGAGCAGTTCTTC; cdr3_aa: CASHLSGRTIYNEQFF
v_call: TRBV7-2; clone_size: .; j_call: TRBJ2-3; d_call: .; cdr3_nt: TGTGCCAGCAGGTCCGGGACTAGCACAGATACGCAGTATTTT; cdr3_aa: CASRSGTSTDTQYF
v_call: TRBV3-1/TRBV3-2; clone_size: once; j_call: TRBJ2-7; d_call: TRBD2; cdr3_nt: TGTGCCAGCAGCCATGGACTAGCGGGACCCTACGAGCAGTACTTC; cdr3_aa: CASSHGLAGPYEQYF
v_call: TRBV28; clone_size: .; j_call: TRBJ1-6; d_call: .; cdr3_nt: TGTGCCAGCAGTCGACAGTTAGGTGGGACAATTTCACCCCTCCACTTT; cdr3_aa: CASSRQLGGTISPLHF
v_call: TRBV7-9; clone_size: .; j_call: TRBJ1-5; d_call: TRBD1; cdr3_nt: TGTGCCAGCACTCCCCTTTCTGGCACAGGGGGACAGCCCCAGCATTTT; cdr3_aa: CASTPLSGTGGQPQHF
v_call: TRBV30; clone_size: .; j_call: TRBJ1-1; d_call: .; cdr3_nt: TGTGCCTGGACAGGCCAAAGGAACACTGAAGCTTTCTTT; cdr3_aa: CAWTGQRNTEAFF
v_call: TRBV24-1; clone_size: .; j_call: TRBJ1-5; d_call: TRBD1; cdr3_nt: TGTGCCACCAGTGATACACAAACCGGGACAGGGGCGGGTCAGCCCCAGCATTTT; cdr3_aa: CATSDTQTGTGAGQPQHF
v_call: TRBV10-1; clone_size: few; j_call: TRBJ2-7; d_call: TRBD2; cdr3_nt: TGCGCCAGCAGTAAGAGGGGTAGCGGGAGCCACGAGCAGTACTTC; cdr3_aa: CASSKRGSGSHEQYF
v_call: TRBV6-5; clone_size: .; j_call: TRBJ1-1; d_call: TRBD1; cdr3_nt: TGTGCCAGCAGTAACAACCGGGACAGTGGCCATAAAGCTTTCTTT; cdr3_aa: CASSNNRDSGHKAFF
v_call: TRBV10-3; clone_size: once; j_call: TRBJ2-3; d_call: .; cdr3_nt: TGTGCCATCAGTGATGGGGACAACACAGATACGCAGTATTTT; cdr3_aa: CAISDGDNTDTQYF
v_call: TRBV6-6; clone_size: .; j_call: TRBJ2-6; d_call: TRBD1; cdr3_nt: TGTGCCAGCAGTTACAGGGGGCTGCCTGGGGCCAACGTCCTGACTTTC; cdr3_aa: CASSYRGLPGANVLTF
v_call: TRBV5-1; clone_size: .; j_call: TRBJ2-3; d_call: .; cdr3_nt: TGCGCCAGCAGCCTGGGCTTGCAGGGCGATACGCAGTATTTT; cdr3_aa: CASSLGLQGDTQYF
v_call: TRBV28; clone_size: .; j_call: TRBJ2-1; d_call: TRBD2; cdr3_nt: TGTGCCAGCAGTTCCTCCGGGGGGGGCTCCTACAATGAGCAGTTCTTC; cdr3_aa: CASSSSGGGSYNEQFF
v_call: TRBV3-1/TRBV3-2; clone_size: .; j_call: TRBJ1-3; d_call: .; cdr3_nt: TGTGCCAGCAGCCAGGGCCAGAGCTCTGGAAACACCATATATTTT; cdr3_aa: CASSQGQSSGNTIYF
v_call: TRBV28; clone_size: once; j_call: TRBJ2-1; d_call: .; cdr3_nt: TGTGCCAGCACCCCCGGGGGAGACTACAATGAGCAGTTCTTC; cdr3_aa: CASTPGGDYNEQFF
v_call: TRBV28; clone_size: .; j_call: TRBJ1-5; d_call: .; cdr3_nt: TGTGCCAGCAGTTTCACGGGGGTCTATAGCAATCAGCCCCAGCATTTT; cdr3_aa: CASSFTGVYSNQPQHF
v_call: TRBV7-9; clone_size: .; j_call: TRBJ2-5; d_call: .; cdr3_nt: TGTGCCAGCAGCGCCACAAGGAGGGAAGAGACCCAGTACTTC; cdr3_aa: CASSATRREETQYF
v_call: TRBV7-9; clone_size: .; j_call: TRBJ2-1; d_call: TRBD2; cdr3_nt: TGTGCCAGCAGCCGAGCGGGAGGGTCGTACAATGAGCAGTTCTTC; cdr3_aa: CASSRAGGSYNEQFF
v_call: TRBV5-1; clone_size: .; j_call: TRBJ2-2; d_call: TRBD1; cdr3_nt: TGCGCCAGTCAAAAGGGACAGGGGGCCGCCGGGGAGCTGTTTTTT; cdr3_aa: CASQKGQGAAGELFF
v_call: TRBV3-1/TRBV3-2; clone_size: .; j_call: TRBJ2-3; d_call: TRBD2; cdr3_nt: TGTGCCAGCAGCCGACTAGCGTACACTAGCACAGATACGCAGTATTTT; cdr3_aa: CASSRLAYTSTDTQYF
v_call: TRBV2; clone_size: .; j_call: TRBJ1-4; d_call: .; cdr3_nt: TGTGCCAGCATTGAGGGTCGGGGTTTGAGTGAAAAACTGTTTTTT; cdr3_aa: CASIEGRGLSEKLFF
v_call: TRBV15; clone_size: many; j_call: TRBJ2-3; d_call: TRBD2; cdr3_nt: TGTGCCACCAGCAGAGACCGGGCGGGAGATGGAGATACGCAGTATTTT; cdr3_aa: CATSRDRAGDGDTQYF
v_call: TRBV11-2; clone_size: .; j_call: TRBJ2-1; d_call: TRBD2; cdr3_nt: TGTGCCAGCAGCCAACTAGCGGGGGGGCACAATGAGCAGTTCTTC; cdr3_aa: CASSQLAGGHNEQFF
v_call: TRBV28; clone_size: .; j_call: TRBJ1-1; d_call: .; cdr3_nt: TGTGCCAGCAGTTTACTTCAGGGGCGGACTGAAGCTTTCTTT; cdr3_aa: CASSLLQGRTEAFF
v_call: TRBV18; clone_size: .; j_call: TRBJ2-7; d_call: .; cdr3_nt: TGTGCCAGCTCACCGGAGGCCCCCATGTACGAGCAGTACTTC; cdr3_aa: CASSPEAPMYEQYF
v_call: TRBV3-1/TRBV3-2; clone_size: .; j_call: TRBJ2-4; d_call: .; cdr3_nt: TGTGCCAGCAGCCAGAACAGGGAGGGGACCAAAAACATTCAGTACTTC; cdr3_aa: CASSQNREGTKNIQYF
v_call: TRBV7-3; clone_size: once; j_call: TRBJ2-2; d_call: TRBD2; cdr3_nt: TGTGCCAGCAGCTTGGCGGGGGGCCGGAACACCGGGGAGCTGTTTTTT; cdr3_aa: CASSLAGGRNTGELFF
v_call: TRBV30; clone_size: .; j_call: TRBJ1-5; d_call: .; cdr3_nt: TGTGCCTGGAGTCGAGGGAACTCCGGCTATAGCAATCAGCCCCAGCATTTT; cdr3_aa: CAWSRGNSGYSNQPQHF
v_call: TRBV5-8; clone_size: .; j_call: TRBJ2-2; d_call: .; cdr3_nt: TGTGCCAGCAGCTTGTACAGGGAGCTGTTTTTT; cdr3_aa: CASSLYRELFF
v_call: TRBV3-1/TRBV3-2; clone_size: .; j_call: TRBJ1-1; d_call: .; cdr3_nt: TGTGCCAGCAGCACTTCCGTGGGGCGGGCTTTCTTT; cdr3_aa: CASSTSVGRAFF
v_call: TRBV7-3; clone_size: .; j_call: TRBJ2-5; d_call: .; cdr3_nt: TGTGCCAGCAGCTTAAACGGAGAGACCCAGTACTTC; cdr3_aa: CASSLNGETQYF
v_call: TRBV2; clone_size: .; j_call: TRBJ2-1; d_call: TRBD2; cdr3_nt: TGTGCCCAGCCCCTAGCGGGAGCCTACAATGAGCAGTTCTTC; cdr3_aa: CAQPLAGAYNEQFF
v_call: TRBV24-1; clone_size: .; j_call: TRBJ2-7; d_call: .; cdr3_nt: TGTGCCACCAGTGGGCGGGACTCCTACGAGCAGTACTTC; cdr3_aa: CATSGRDSYEQYF
v_call: TRBV4-2; clone_size: .; j_call: TRBJ1-1; d_call: .; cdr3_nt: TGTGCCAGCAGCCAAGATCGCGGGGCTTTCTTT; cdr3_aa: CASSQDRGAFF
v_call: TRBV3-1/TRBV3-2; clone_size: .; j_call: TRBJ2-2; d_call: TRBD1; cdr3_nt: TGTGCCAGCAGCCAAGATGCCACAGGGGAGACCGGGGAGCTGTTTTTT; cdr3_aa: CASSQDATGETGELFF
v_call: TRBV7-2; clone_size: .; j_call: TRBJ2-3; d_call: .; cdr3_nt: TGTGCCAGCAGCTTAGCCCAGGCAGGGGTAGATACGCAGTATTTT; cdr3_aa: CASSLAQAGVDTQYF
v_call: TRBV5-1; clone_size: .; j_call: TRBJ2-3; d_call: .; cdr3_nt: TGCGCCAGCAGCTTAACGACGGGGACAGATACGCAGTATTTT; cdr3_aa: CASSLTTGTDTQYF
v_call: TRBV24-1; clone_size: .; j_call: TRBJ1-5; d_call: .; cdr3_nt: TGTGCCACCGGCCTACAGGAGCCCCAGCATTTT; cdr3_aa: CATGLQEPQHF
v_call: TRBV7-9; clone_size: .; j_call: TRBJ1-3; d_call: TRBD1; cdr3_nt: TGTGCCAGCAGCCACAGGGGGCAGGGAAACACCATATATTTT; cdr3_aa: CASSHRGQGNTIYF
v_call: TRBV4-2; clone_size: once; j_call: TRBJ1-1; d_call: TRBD1; cdr3_nt: TGTGCCAGCAGCCCTCGGGACAGGAACACTGAAGCTTTCTTT; cdr3_aa: CASSPRDRNTEAFF
v_call: TRBV7-6; clone_size: .; j_call: TRBJ1-1; d_call: TRBD1; cdr3_nt: TGTGCCAGCAGCTTGGAGAAGGGGGCGCGGTACACTGAAGCTTTCTTT; cdr3_aa: CASSLEKGARYTEAFF